Shown below are 24 T cell receptor beta chains from a single sample sequenced in a study of blood T cell repertoires in COVID-19. Libraries were prepared by immunoSEQ multiplex PCR; TCRdb keeps only in-frame clonotypes and omits some of them. The sample yields fewer than 250,000 clones, roughly four fifths seen once. The sample comprised peripheral blood. The receptor set was obtained from a woman aged 70-85 years with acute or convalescent COVID-19.

Written as DNA, the CDR3 is TGTGCCAGCAGCCAAGCCAGCGGGGGCCCAGATACGCAGTATTTT. It yields the protein CASSQASGGPDTQYF. The chain couples TRBV3-1 (or the pseudogene TRBV3-2) to TRBJ2-3; 8 nucleotides match TRBD2. V lost 1 base, J lost 4 bases, and 4 bases stayed unmatched. Germline lookup yields CDR1 LGHDT and CDR2 YNNKEL (reference sequence). The CDR3 extends over 15 amino acids.

This rearrangement joins TRBV6-4 to TRBJ1-4; TRBD1 matches at 8 bases. The V gene end was trimmed by 2 bases and the J gene end by 10 bases; junction bases not matched to a gene: 3. The V gene's germline CDR1 is MRHNA and CDR2 SNTAGT. This CDR3 is 13 amino acids long. The CDR3 bases are TGTGCCAGCAGTGACGTACAGGGGGGAAAACTGTTTTTT. Its protein is CASSDVQGGKLFF.

The chain uses TRBV14 and TRBJ1-6, with 9 bases lining up with TRBD1. V shed 3 bases and J 3 bases; nucleotides not matched to a gene: 3. The CDR3 extends over 16 amino acids. Germline CDR1 SGHDN, CDR2 FVKESK. The CDR3 sequence is CASSQTDRGYNSPLHF. The CDR3 nucleotides are TGTGCCAGCAGCCAGACGGACAGGGGCTATAATTCACCCCTCCACTTT.

The chain joins TRBV5-1 to TRBJ2-7, with 7 bases that match TRBD1. The length of the CDR3 is 13 residues. Trimming removed 5 bases from V and 3 bases from J; junction bases left unmatched: 5. CDR1 is SGHRS, CDR2 YFSETQ, per germline. CDR3 nucleotides: TGCGCCAGCAGTTATGACAGGGACTACGAGCAGTACTTC. Translation gives CASSYDRDYEQYF. The entire variable domain, with the rest obtained from reference TRBV5-1 and TRBJ2-7, is as follows: KAGVTQTPRYLIKTRGQQVTLSCSPISGHRSVSWYQQTPGQGLQFLFEYFSETQRNKGNFPGRFSGRQFSNSRSEMNVSTLELGDSALYLCASSYDRDYEQYFGPGTRLTVT.

The V gene is TRBV3-1 (or the pseudogene TRBV3-2), the J gene TRBJ2-2; no firm D call. The V and J ends lost 1 base and 0 bases respectively, with 9 bases between them. Germline V CDR1 and CDR2: LGHDT, YNNKEL (reference sequence). The length of the CDR3 is 16 residues. The CDR3 here is CASSQVWLSNTGELFF. CDR3 bases: TGTGCCAGCAGCCAAGTTTGGCTTTCGAACACCGGGGAGCTGTTTTTT.

The rearrangement links TRBV28 to TRBJ1-2; the D gene is possibly TRBD1 (6 bases). Trimming stripped 3 bases from V and 8 bases from J, with 22 bases between. The CDR3 contains 16 residues. The germline V gene has CDR1 MDHEN and CDR2 SYDVKM. The CDR3 loop reads CASSLGAGQDIRGYTF. The CDR3 DNA reads TGTGCCAGCAGTTTGGGGGCAGGGCAAGACATAAGGGGCTACACCTTC.

The chain has TRBV28 and TRBJ2-3; 8 bases agree with TRBD2. Germline V gene data show CDR1 as MDHEN and CDR2 as SYDVKM. The CDR3 sequence is 13 residues long. Losses at the gene ends were 6 bases for V and 2 bases for J; bases not matched to a gene: 1. The CDR3 region has the DNA TGTGCCAGCAGCGGGGGGGCCACAGATACGCAGTATTTT. Protein sequence: CASSGGATDTQYF.

CDR3 bases: TGTGCCAGCAGCTTCCAGGGGAGAGAGGTCTATGGCTACACCTTC. Translating gives CASSFQGREVYGYTF. The rearrangement uses TRBV11-2 and TRBJ1-2, with a tentative D call TRBD1 (6 bases). Germline CDR1 and CDR2: SGHAT and FQNNGV. CDR3 length: 15 residues. Trimming removed 3 bases at V and 4 bases at J, with 15 bases between. Combining the CDR3 with reference TRBV11-2 and TRBJ1-2 gives the whole variable domain EAGVAQSPRYKIIEKRQSVAFWCNPISGHATLYWYQQILGQGPKLLIQFQNNGVVDDSQLPKDRFSAERLKGVDSTLKIQPAKLEDSAVYLCASSFQGREVYGYTFGSGTRLTVV.

Only a few counts were recorded for this clone. V gene TRBV20-1 combines with J gene TRBJ1-1; D ambiguous. Deletions cut 1 base from V and 7 bases from J, with 7 bases between. This CDR3 has 11 amino acids. Germline CDR1 DFQATT, CDR2 SNEGSKA (reference sequence). CDR3: CSARGIGEAFF. In nucleotides, the CDR3 is TGCAGTGCTAGAGGTATCGGTGAAGCTTTCTTT.

This chain joins TRBV9 and TRBJ2-1, with TRBD2 identical over 8 bases. Unmatched junction bases numbered 5, after V lost 2 bases and J lost 4 bases. The CDR3 sequence is 15 residues long. CDR1 is SGDLS, CDR2 YYNGEE, per germline. Here the CDR3 reads CASSVAAGGYNEQFF. CDR3 DNA sequence: TGTGCCAGCAGCGTTGCGGCGGGGGGTTACAATGAGCAGTTCTTC.

This clone came up a few times. V is TRBV6-2 or TRBV6-3 and J is TRBJ2-1; no reliable D call. The CDR3 is 12 amino acids. The ends were cut back, 4 bases at V and 9 bases at J, with 10 bases in the middle. CDR1 is MNHEY, CDR2 SVGEGT, per germline. For the CDR3, the DNA is TGTGCCAGCAGTTCGAATCCTATTGAGCAGTTCTTC. This translates into CASSSNPIEQFF.

CDR3 sequence: CASSFQDRMNTEAFF. CDR3 bases: TGTGCCAGCAGTTTCCAGGACAGAATGAACACTGAAGCTTTCTTT. V usage is TRBV6-5 and J usage is TRBJ1-1; D is possibly TRBD1 (6 bases). CDR3 length equals 15 residues. The germline CDR1 and CDR2 sequences are MNHEY and SVGAGI. Trimming took off 4 bases at V and 0 bases at J, with 12 bases between the two ends.

The V call is TRBV4-3, the J call TRBJ1-1, with D hard to call. The CDR3 covers 13 residues. CDR1 is LGHNA, CDR2 YSLEER, per germline. Trimming took off 6 bases at V and 5 bases at J, with 13 bases between the two ends. Here the CDR3 reads CASSYLVTTEAFF. DNA for the CDR3: TGCGCCAGCAGTTATTTAGTGACAACTGAAGCTTTCTTT.

The chain carries TRBV11-2 and TRBJ1-1; TRBD1 matches at 8 bases. The germline V gene encodes CDR1 SGHAT and CDR2 FQNNGV. CDR3 length equals 14 residues. With 3 bases clipped from V and 1 base from J, the junction kept 1 base outside the gene matches. CDR3 in amino acids: CASSFGTGNTEAFF. The CDR3 nucleotides read TGTGCCAGCAGCTTCGGGACAGGGAACACTGAAGCTTTCTTT.

The rearrangement links TRBV7-8 to TRBJ1-2, with D hard to call. CDR1 is SGHVS, CDR2 FQNEAQ, per germline. V was clipped by 1 base and J by 6 bases, with 15 bases between them. CDR3 length: 15 amino acids. DNA of the CDR3: TGTGCCAGCAGCTTAGATCCCGGACGGAGGGATGGCTACACCTTC. The encoded protein is CASSLDPGRRDGYTF.

The chain combines TRBV28 with TRBJ1-4; D is undetermined. CDR1 MDHEN and CDR2 SYDVKM come from the germline V gene. The germline V and J ends were trimmed by 4 bases and 5 bases, with 14 bases remaining between them. The CDR3 consists of 15 residues. This CDR3 reads CASSSYHGGNEKLFF. The CDR3 bases are TGTGCCAGCAGTTCCTATCACGGAGGAAATGAAAAACTGTTTTTT. Together with reference TRBV28 and TRBJ1-4, the CDR3 gives the full variable domain: DVKVTQSSRYLVKRTGEKVFLECVQDMDHENMFWYRQDPGLGLRLIYFSYDVKMKEKGDIPEGYSVSREKKERFSLILESASTNQTSMYLCASSSYHGGNEKLFFGSGTQLSVL.

The rearrangement links TRBV10-3 to TRBJ1-5; no clear D gene. The CDR3 totals 14 residues. V lost 0 bases and J lost 6, with 9 bases in between. Germline V gene sequence: CDR1 ENHRY, CDR2 SYGVKD. CDR3 in amino acids: CAISESRESQPQHF. In DNA form, the CDR3 reads TGTGCCATCAGTGAGTCTAGGGAGTCTCAGCCCCAGCATTTT.

The chain employs TRBV27 and TRBJ1-4; unclear D gene. The CDR3 has 12 amino acids. The germline V gene encodes CDR1 MNHEY and CDR2 SMNVEV (reference sequence). V lost 3 bases, J lost 7 bases, and 6 bases lay in between. The DNA of the CDR3 is TGTGCCAGCAGTTTTCGGGGTGAAAAACTGTTTTTT. Translated: CASSFRGEKLFF.

This chain connects TRBV6-6 to TRBJ2-3; 8 nucleotides line up with TRBD1. The CDR3 is made up of 15 amino acids. The germline CDR1 and CDR2 sequences are MNHNY and SVGAGI (reference sequence). With V trimmed by 2 bases and J by 4 bases, 5 bases remained unmatched. CDR3 protein: CASSYGAGGADTQYF. The DNA for the CDR3 is TGTGCCAGCAGTTACGGGGCAGGGGGCGCAGATACGCAGTATTTT.

This clone appeared a few times. The chain employs TRBV6-5 and TRBJ2-7; the D is unclear. The CDR3 is 15 amino acids. CDR1 MNHEY and CDR2 SVGAGI come from the germline V gene. The ends were cut back, 3 bases at V and 4 bases at J, with 16 bases in the middle. The CDR3 spells CASSYSGSTYYEQYF. CDR3 DNA sequence: TGTGCCAGCAGTTATTCCGGGTCCACTTATTACGAGCAGTACTTC.

V and J are TRBV7-2 and TRBJ1-2, with D perhaps TRBD1 (6 bases). Trimming removed 3 bases from V and 6 bases from J, with 11 bases in between. Per germline, CDR1 SGHTA and CDR2 FQGNSA. This CDR3 is built from 13 residues. The CDR3 bases are TGTGCCAGCAGCTTTAGGGGGAAGGATGGCTACACCTTC. Translation gives CASSFRGKDGYTF.

The chain carries TRBV19 and TRBJ2-4; 9 bases align to TRBD1. CDR1 and CDR2 from the germline V gene are LNHDA and SQIVND (reference sequence). CDR3 length: 15 amino acids. J was trimmed by 9 bases and V by 3 bases; bases with no gene match: 9. The CDR3 loop reads CASSIPGTGFGIQYF. For the CDR3, the DNA is TGTGCCAGTAGTATCCCCGGGACAGGGTTCGGCATTCAGTACTTC.

Regarding this clone: The sample has other DNA sequences that encode this CDR3 too. The chain combines TRBV10-1 with TRBJ1-6; 7 bases map to TRBD1. Germline V lookup: CDR1 WNHNN, CDR2 SYGVQD (reference sequence). This CDR3 contains 14 residues. The junction had 2 bases not matched to a gene; V was cut back by 2 bases and J by 7 bases. This chain's CDR3 is CASSENRGNSPLHF. The CDR3 DNA sequence: TGCGCCAGCAGTGAGAACAGGGGAAATTCACCCCTCCACTTT.

The sample holds one count of this clone. The rearrangement joins TRBV6-1 to TRBJ1-2; 7 bases fit TRBD1. This CDR3 comprises 14 residues. Germline trimming cut 3 bases from V and 4 bases from J; bases unmatched to any gene: 5. Germline V gene sequence: CDR1 MNHNS, CDR2 SASEGT. The CDR3 reads CASSEGQMIYGYTF. The CDR3 bases are TGTGCCAGCAGTGAGGGACAGATGATCTATGGCTACACCTTC.